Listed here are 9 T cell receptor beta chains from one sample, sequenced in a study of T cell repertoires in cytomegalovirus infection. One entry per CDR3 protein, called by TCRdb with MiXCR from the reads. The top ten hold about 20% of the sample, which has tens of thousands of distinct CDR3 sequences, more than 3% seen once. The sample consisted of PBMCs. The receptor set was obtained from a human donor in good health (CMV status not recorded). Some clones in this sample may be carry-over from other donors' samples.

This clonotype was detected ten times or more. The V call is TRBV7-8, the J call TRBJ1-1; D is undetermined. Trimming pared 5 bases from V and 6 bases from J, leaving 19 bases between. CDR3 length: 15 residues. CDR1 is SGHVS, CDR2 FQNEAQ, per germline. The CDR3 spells CASSPWINRYAEAFF. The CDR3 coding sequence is TGTGCCAGCAGCCCCTGGATCAATCGGTACGCTGAAGCTTTCTTT.

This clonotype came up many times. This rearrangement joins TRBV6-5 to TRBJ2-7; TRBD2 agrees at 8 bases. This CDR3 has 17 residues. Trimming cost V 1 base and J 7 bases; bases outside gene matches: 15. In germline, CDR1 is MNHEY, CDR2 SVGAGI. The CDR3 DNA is TGTGCCAGCAGTTACTTAGGCGGAGCGGGGGCAAGAGGAGAGCAGTACTTC. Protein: CASSYLGGAGARGEQYF.

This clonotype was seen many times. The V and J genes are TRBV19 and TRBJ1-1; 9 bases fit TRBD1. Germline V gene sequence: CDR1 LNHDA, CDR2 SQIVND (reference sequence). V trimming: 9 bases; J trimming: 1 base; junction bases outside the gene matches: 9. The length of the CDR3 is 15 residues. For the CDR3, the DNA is TGTGCCAGCCAGGACAGGGGACTCGGGAACACTGAAGCTTTCTTT. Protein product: CASQDRGLGNTEAFF.

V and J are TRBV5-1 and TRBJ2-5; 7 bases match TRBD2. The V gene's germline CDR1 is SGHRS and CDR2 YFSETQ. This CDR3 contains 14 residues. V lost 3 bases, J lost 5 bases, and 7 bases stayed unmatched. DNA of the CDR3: TGCGCCAGCAGCTCCAACGTGGGGGGGGAGACCCAGTACTTC. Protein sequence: CASSSNVGGETQYF.

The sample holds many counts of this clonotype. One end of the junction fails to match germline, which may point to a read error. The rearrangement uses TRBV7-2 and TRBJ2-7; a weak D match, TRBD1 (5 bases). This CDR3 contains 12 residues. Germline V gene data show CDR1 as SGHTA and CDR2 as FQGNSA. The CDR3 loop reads CASSLVGVGLIF. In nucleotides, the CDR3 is TGTGCCAGCAGCTTAGTAGGGGTTGGCCTCATCTTC. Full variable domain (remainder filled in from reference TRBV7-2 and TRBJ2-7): GAGVSQSPSNKVTEKGKDVELRCDPISGHTALYWYRQSLGQGLEFLIYFQGNSAPDKSGLPSDRFSAERTGGSVSTLTIQRTQQEDSAVYLCASSLVGVGLIFGPGTRLTVT.

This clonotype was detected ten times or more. The CDR3 region has the DNA TGTGCCAGCAGTGAACGGCTAGCGGGGGGTACAGATACGCAGTATTTT. It encodes CASSERLAGGTDTQYF. This chain links TRBV2 with TRBJ2-3; 11 bases agree with TRBD2. Germline V gives CDR1 SNHLY, CDR2 FYNNEI. Trimming cost V 2 bases and J 3 bases; bases outside gene matches: 4. The CDR3 has 16 residues.

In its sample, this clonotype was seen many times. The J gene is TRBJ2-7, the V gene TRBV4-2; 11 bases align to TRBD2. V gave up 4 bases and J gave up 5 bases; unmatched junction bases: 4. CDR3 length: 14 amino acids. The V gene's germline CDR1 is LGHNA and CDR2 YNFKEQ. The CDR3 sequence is CASSLAGGRDEQYF. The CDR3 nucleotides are TGTGCCAGCAGCCTAGCGGGGGGGCGGGACGAGCAGTACTTC.

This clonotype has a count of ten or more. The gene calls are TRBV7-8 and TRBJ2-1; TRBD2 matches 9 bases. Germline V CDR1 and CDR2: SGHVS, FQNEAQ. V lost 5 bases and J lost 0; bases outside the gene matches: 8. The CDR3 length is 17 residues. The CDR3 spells CASSPSVAGASYNEQFF. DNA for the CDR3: TGTGCCAGCAGCCCCTCAGTAGCGGGGGCCTCCTACAATGAGCAGTTCTTC.

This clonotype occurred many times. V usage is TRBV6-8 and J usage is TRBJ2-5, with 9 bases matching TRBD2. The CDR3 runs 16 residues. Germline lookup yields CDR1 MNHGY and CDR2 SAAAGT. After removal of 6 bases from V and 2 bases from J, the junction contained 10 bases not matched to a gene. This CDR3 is CASRRHSSGVQETQYF. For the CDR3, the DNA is TGTGCCAGCAGGCGTCACTCTAGCGGGGTACAAGAGACCCAGTACTTC.